The entry below describes one TCR beta chain. This sample was included in a study of blood T cell repertoires in COVID-19. Study-level information: The United States, Italy and Spain provided the acute and convalescent COVID-19 samples.

Germline V gene lookup returns CDR1 GTSNPN and CDR2 SVGIG (reference sequence). The J segment lost 4 bases and the V segment lost 0 bases, leaving 2 bases of the junction unmatched. This CDR3 has 14 amino acids. The data were produced by immunoSEQ multiplex PCR, yet TCRdb's version contains in-frame clones alone and is incomplete. The table lists a few hundred thousand clones, approximately 90% of them singletons. The receptor comes from a man in his 60s who had recovered from COVID-19. This chain joins TRBV30 and TRBJ2-1; 8 positions match TRBD2. Source material: peripheral blood. The CDR3 reads CAWSVTGGYNEQFF. In nucleotides, the CDR3 is TGTGCCTGGAGTGTAACGGGGGGGTACAATGAGCAGTTCTTC.